This T cell receptor (beta chain) came from a study of blood T cell repertoires in COVID-19. Sequencing was performed with immunoSEQ multiplex PCR; in TCRdb, only in-frame clones are kept and a portion is missing. Of about 330,000 clones listed, about 91% are singletons. CDR1 is LGHDT and CDR2 is YNNKEL in the germline V gene (reference sequence). The CDR3 has 13 amino acids. V lost 4 bases to trimming and J lost 1 base, with 6 bases between them. The TCR was taken from a man aged 30 to 45 with COVID-19, enrolled during active disease. The V gene is TRBV3-1 (or the pseudogene TRBV3-2), the J gene TRBJ2-3; weak D call: TRBD1 (5 bases). The specimen sequenced was peripheral blood. CDR3 bases: TGTGCCAGCAGCCCGACAGGCACAGATACGCAGTATTTT. It encodes CASSPTGTDTQYF.